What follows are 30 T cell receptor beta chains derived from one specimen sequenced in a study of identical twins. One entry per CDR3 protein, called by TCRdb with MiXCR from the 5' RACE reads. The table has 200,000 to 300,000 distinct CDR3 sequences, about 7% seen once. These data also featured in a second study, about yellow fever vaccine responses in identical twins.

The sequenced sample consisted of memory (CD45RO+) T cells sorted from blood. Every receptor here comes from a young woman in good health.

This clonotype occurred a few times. The CDR3 DNA is TGCGCCAGCAGCTTCGGTTACTCTGGGGCCAACGTCCTGACTTTC. It specifies CASSFGYSGANVLTF. This sequence joins TRBV5-1 and TRBJ2-6, with no clear D. Trimming stripped 2 bases from V and 0 bases from J, with 6 bases between. The germline CDR1 and CDR2 sequences are SGHRS and YFSETQ. This CDR3 comprises 15 residues.

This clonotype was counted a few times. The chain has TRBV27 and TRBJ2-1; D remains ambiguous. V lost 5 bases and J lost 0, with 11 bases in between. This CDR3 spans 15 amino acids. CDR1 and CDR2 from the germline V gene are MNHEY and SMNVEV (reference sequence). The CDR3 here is CASSPRIGSYNEQFF. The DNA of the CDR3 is TGTGCCAGCAGTCCCCGTATCGGCTCCTACAATGAGCAGTTCTTC.

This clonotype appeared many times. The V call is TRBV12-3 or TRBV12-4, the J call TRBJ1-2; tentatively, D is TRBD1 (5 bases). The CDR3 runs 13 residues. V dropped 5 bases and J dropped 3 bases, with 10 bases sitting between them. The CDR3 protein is CASSGKGYYGYTF. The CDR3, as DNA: TGTGCCAGCAGTGGTAAGGGGTACTATGGCTACACCTTC.

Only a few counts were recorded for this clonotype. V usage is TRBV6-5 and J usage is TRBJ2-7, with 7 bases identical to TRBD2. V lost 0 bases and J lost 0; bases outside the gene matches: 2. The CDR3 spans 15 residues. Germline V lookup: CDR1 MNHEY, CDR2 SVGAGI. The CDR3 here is CASSYSGGSSYEQYV. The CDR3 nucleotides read TGTGCCAGCAGTTACTCGGGGGGGAGCTCCTACGAGCAGTACGTC.

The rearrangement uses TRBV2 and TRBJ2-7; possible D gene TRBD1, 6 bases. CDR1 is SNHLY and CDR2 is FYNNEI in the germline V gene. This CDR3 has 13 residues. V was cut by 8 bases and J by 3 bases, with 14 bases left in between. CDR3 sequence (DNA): TGTGCCAGCGTAAGGTACAGGGACTACGAGCAGTACTTC. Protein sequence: CASVRYRDYEQYF.

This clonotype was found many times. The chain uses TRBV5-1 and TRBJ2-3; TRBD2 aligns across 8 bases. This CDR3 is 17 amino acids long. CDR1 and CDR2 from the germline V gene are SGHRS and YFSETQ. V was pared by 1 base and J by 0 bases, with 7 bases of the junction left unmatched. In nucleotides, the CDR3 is TGCGCCAGCAGCTTGATCACTAGCGGAACTAGCACAGATACGCAGTATTTT. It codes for CASSLITSGTSTDTQYF.

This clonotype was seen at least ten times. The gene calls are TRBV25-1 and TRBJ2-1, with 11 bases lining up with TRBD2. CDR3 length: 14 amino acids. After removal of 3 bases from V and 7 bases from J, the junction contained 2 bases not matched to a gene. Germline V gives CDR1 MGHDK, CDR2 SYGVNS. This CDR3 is CASSDLAGGNEQFF. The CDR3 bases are TGTGCCAGCAGTGATCTAGCGGGAGGTAATGAGCAGTTCTTC.

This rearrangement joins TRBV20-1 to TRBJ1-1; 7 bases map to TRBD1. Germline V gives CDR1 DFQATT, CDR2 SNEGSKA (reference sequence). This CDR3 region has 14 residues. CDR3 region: CSTLLGTANTEAFF. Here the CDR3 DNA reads TGCAGCACCCTGTTGGGGACAGCGAACACTGAAGCTTTCTTT.

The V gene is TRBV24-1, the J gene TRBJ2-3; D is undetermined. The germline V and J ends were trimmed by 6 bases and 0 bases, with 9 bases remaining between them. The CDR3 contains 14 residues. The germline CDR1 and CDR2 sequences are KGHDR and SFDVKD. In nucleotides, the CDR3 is TGTGCCACCAGTCTTAAGTACAGCACAGATACGCAGTATTTT. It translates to CATSLKYSTDTQYF.

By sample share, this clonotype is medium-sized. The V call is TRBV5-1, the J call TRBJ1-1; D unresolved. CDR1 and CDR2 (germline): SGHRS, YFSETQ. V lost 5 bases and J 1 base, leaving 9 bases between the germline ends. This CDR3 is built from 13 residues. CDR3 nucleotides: TGCGCCAGCAGGAACGACGGGAACACTGAAGCTTTCTTT. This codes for CASRNDGNTEAFF.

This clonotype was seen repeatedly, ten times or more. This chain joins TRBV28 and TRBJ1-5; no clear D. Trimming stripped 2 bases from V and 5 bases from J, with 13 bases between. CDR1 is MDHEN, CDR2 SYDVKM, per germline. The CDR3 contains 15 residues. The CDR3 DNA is TGTGCCAGCAGTTTAATGGAGAACAGTGATCAGCCCCAGCATTTT. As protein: CASSLMENSDQPQHF. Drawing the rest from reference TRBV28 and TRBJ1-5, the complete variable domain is DVKVTQSSRYLVKRTGEKVFLECVQDMDHENMFWYRQDPGLGLRLIYFSYDVKMKEKGDIPEGYSVSREKKERFSLILESASTNQTSMYLCASSLMENSDQPQHFGDGTRLSIL.

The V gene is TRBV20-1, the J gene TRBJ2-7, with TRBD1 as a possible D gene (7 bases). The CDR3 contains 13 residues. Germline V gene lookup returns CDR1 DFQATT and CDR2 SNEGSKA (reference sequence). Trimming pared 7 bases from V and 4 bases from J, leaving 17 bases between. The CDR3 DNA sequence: TGCAGTGTGCCAATGACAGGGAGGTACGAGCAGTACTTC. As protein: CSVPMTGRYEQYF.

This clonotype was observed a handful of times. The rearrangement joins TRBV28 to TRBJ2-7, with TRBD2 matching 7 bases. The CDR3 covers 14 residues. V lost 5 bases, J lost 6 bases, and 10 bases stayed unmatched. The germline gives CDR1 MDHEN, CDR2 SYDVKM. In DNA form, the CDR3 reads TGTGCCAGCAGTAACCCGGGACTACTTCGCGAGCAGTACTTC. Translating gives CASSNPGLLREQYF.

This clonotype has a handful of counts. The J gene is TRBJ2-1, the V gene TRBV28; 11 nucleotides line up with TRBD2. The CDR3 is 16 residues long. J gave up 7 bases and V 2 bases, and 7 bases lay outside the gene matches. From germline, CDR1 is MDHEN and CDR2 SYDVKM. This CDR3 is CASSLLTSGSYNEQFF. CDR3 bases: TGTGCCAGCAGTTTACTAACTAGCGGGAGTTATAATGAGCAGTTCTTC.

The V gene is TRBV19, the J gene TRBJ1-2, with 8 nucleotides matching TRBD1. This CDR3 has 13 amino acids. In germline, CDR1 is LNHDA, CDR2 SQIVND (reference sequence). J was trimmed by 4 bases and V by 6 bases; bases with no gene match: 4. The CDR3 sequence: CASRTGQAYGYTF. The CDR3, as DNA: TGTGCCAGTAGAACGGGACAGGCCTATGGCTACACCTTC. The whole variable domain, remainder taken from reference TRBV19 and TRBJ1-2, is DGGITQSPKYLFRKEGQNVTLSCEQNLNHDAMYWYRQDPGQGLRLIYYSQIVNDFQKGDIAEGYSVSREKKESFPLTVTSAQKNPTAFYLCASRTGQAYGYTFGSGTRLTVV.

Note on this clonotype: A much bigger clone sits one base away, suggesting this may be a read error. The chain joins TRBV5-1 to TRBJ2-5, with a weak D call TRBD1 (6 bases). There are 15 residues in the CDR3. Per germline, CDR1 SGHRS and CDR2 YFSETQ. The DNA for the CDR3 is TGCGCCAGCAGCTTGACAGGGATAAGTGGAGAGTCCCAGTACTTC. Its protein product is CASSLTGISGESQYF.

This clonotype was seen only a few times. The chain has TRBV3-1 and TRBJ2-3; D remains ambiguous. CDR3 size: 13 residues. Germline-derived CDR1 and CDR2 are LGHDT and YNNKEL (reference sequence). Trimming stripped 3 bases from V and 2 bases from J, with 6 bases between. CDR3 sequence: CASSHQNTDTQYF. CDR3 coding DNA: TGTGCCAGCAGCCACCAGAACACAGATACGCAGTATTTT.

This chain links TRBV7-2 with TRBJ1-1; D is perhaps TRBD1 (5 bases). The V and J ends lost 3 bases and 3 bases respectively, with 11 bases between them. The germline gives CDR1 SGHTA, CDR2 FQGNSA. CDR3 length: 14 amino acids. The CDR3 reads CASSLDTFYTEAFF. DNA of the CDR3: TGTGCCAGCAGCTTGGACACCTTCTACACTGAAGCTTTCTTT. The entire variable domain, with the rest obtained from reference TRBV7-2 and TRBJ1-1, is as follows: GAGVSQSPSNKVTEKGKDVELRCDPISGHTALYWYRQSLGQGLEFLIYFQGNSAPDKSGLPSDRFSAERTGGSVSTLTIQRTQQEDSAVYLCASSLDTFYTEAFFGQGTRLTVV.

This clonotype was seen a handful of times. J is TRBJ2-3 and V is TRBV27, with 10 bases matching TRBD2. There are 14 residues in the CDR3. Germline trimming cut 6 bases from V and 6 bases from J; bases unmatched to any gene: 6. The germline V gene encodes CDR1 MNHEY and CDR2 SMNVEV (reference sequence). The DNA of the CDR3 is TGTGCCAGCAGGGCAGCGGGGGGGCCGGATACGCAGTATTTT. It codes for CASRAAGGPDTQYF.

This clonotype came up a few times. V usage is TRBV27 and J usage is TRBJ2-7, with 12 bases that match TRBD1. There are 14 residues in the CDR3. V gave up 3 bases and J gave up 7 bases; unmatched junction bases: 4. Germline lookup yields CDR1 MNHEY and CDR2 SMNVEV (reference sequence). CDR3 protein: CASSFGTGGKEQYF. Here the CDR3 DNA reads TGTGCCAGCAGTTTCGGGACAGGGGGCAAGGAGCAGTACTTC.

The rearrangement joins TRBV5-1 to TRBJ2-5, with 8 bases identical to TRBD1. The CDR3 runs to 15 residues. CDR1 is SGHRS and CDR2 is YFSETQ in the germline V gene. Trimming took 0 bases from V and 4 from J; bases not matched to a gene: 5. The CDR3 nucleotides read TGCGCCAGCAGCTTGGGGCAGGGGGCACCAGAGACCCAGTACTTC. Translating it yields CASSLGQGAPETQYF.

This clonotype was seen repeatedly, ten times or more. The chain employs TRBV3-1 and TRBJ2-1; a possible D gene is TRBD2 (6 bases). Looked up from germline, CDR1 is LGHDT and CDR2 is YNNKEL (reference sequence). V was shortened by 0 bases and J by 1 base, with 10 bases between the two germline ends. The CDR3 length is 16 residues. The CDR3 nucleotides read TGTGCCAGCAGCCAAGAGTGGGACTTATCCTACAATGAGCAGTTCTTC. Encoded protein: CASSQEWDLSYNEQFF.

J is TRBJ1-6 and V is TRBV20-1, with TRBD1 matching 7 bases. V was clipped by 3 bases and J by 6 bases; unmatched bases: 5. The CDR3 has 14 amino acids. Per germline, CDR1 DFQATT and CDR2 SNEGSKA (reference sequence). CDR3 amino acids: CSASPGQINSPLHF. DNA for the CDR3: TGCAGTGCTAGCCCGGGACAGATTAATTCACCCCTCCACTTT.

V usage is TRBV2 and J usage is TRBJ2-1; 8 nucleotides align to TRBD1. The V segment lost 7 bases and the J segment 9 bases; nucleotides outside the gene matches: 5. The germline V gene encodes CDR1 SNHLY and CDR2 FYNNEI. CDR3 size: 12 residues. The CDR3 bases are TGTGCCAGCACCTCGACAGGGGTTGAGCAGTTCTTC. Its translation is CASTSTGVEQFF.

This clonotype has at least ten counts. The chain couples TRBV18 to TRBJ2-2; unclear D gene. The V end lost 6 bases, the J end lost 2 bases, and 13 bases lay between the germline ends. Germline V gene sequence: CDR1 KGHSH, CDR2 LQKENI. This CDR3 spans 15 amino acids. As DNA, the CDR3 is TGTGCCAGCTCGATAGGCAGGACCAACACCGGGGAGCTGTTTTTT. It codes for CASSIGRTNTGELFF.

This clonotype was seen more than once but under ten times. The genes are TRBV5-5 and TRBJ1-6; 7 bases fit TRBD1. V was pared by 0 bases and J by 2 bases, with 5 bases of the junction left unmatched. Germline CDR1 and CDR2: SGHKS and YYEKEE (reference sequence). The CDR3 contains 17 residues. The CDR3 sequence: CASSLGEGAPYNSPLHF. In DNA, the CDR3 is TGTGCCAGCAGCTTGGGCGAGGGGGCCCCCTATAATTCACCCCTCCACTTT.

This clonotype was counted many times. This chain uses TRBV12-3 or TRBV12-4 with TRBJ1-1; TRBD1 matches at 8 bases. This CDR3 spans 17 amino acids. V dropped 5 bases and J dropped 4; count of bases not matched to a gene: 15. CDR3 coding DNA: TGTGCCAGCAGTCTGACCCGGACTGCAGGGGGCCTCACTGAAGCTTTCTTT. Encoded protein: CASSLTRTAGGLTEAFF.

CDR3 sequence (DNA): TGTGCCAGCAGTTACAGGCTAGCGGGAAGAACACAAGAGACCCAGTACTTC. The encoded protein is CASSYRLAGRTQETQYF. V gene TRBV6-2 or TRBV6-3 combines with J gene TRBJ2-5; 9 nucleotides align to TRBD2. V shed 2 bases and J 2 bases; nucleotides not matched to a gene: 9. Germline V gene data show CDR1 as MNHEY and CDR2 as SVGEGT. CDR3 length: 17 amino acids.

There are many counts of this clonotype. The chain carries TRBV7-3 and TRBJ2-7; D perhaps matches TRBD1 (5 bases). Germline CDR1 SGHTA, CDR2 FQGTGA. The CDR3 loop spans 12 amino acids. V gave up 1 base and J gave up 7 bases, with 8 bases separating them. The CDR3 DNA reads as TGTGCCAGCAGCTTAAATGGACAAGAGCAGTACTTC. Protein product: CASSLNGQEQYF.

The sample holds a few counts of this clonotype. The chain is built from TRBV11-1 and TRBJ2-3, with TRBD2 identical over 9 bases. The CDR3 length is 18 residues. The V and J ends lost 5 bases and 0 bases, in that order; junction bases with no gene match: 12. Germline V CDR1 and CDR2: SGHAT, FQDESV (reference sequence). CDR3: CASSPGTSRRASTDTQYF. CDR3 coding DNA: TGTGCCAGCAGCCCGGGGACTAGCCGCCGTGCTAGCACAGATACGCAGTATTTT.